The entry below gives a single T cell receptor (beta chain) sequence along with its context. Antigen specificity is unknown. The CDR3 length is 16 residues. Germline CDR1 is MNHEY and CDR2 is SMNVEV (reference sequence). With 5 bases removed from V and 1 base from J, the gap between germline ends came to 17 bases. The source of the sample is a study of T cell responses to AZD1222 COVID-19 vaccine. Findings of the study overall: Of the AZD1222 recipients, only 5 to 7 were seropositive at baseline. Unmutated regions of variants are reportedly targeted by nearly half of spike-specific TCRs.

Clones were read by immunoSEQ multiplex PCR, and TCRdb kept only the in-frame ones, dropping some. The sample includes more than 120,000 clones, under 95% seen only once; the top ten take approximately 5.4%. This sequence joins TRBV27 and TRBJ1-1; D is possibly TRBD1 (6 bases). This clonotype was sampled from an adult in good health. Sequenced material: peripheral blood, taken on day 0 of AZD1222 vaccination. CDR3 in amino acids: CASSPYSGTPNTEAFF. The DNA for the CDR3 is TGTGCCAGCAGTCCTTACTCCGGGACACCGAACACTGAAGCTTTCTTT.